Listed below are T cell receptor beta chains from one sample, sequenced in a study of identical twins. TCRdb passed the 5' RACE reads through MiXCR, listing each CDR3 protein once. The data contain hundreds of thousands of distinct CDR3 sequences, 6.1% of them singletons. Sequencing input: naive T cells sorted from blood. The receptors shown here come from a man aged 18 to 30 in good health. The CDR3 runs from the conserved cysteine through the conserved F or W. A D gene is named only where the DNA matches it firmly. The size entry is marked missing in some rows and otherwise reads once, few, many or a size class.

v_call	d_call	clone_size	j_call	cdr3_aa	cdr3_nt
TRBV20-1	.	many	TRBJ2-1	CSARPFRGGVGGIRNEQFF	TGCAGTGCTAGACCCTTTCGAGGCGGGGTTGGGGGGATTCGGAATGAGCAGTTCTTC
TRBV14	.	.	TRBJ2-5	CASSRYVGQPQETQYF	TGTGCCAGCAGCCGATATGTAGGACAACCACAAGAGACCCAGTACTTC
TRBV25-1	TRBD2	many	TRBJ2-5	CASSELEREQETQYF	TGTGCCAGCAGTGAACTTGAGCGGGAGCAAGAGACCCAGTACTTC
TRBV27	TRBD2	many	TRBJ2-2	CASSLLAENTGELFF	TGTGCCAGCAGTTTACTAGCGGAAAACACCGGGGAGCTGTTTTTT
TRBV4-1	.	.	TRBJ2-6	CASSHPRGQGISGANVLTF	TGCGCCAGCAGCCACCCTAGAGGGCAGGGGATCTCTGGGGCCAACGTCCTGACTTTC
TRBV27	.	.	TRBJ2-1	CASTHSNSYNEQFF	TGTGCCAGCACCCACTCGAACTCCTACAATGAGCAGTTCTTC
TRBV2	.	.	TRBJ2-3	CASRTGALSTDTQYF	TGTGCCAGCAGGACCGGGGCCCTTAGCACAGATACGCAGTATTTT
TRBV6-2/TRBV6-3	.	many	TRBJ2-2	CASKAQFGAGELFF	.
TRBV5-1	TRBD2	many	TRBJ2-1	CASSLTGGSLYNEQFF	TGCGCCAGCAGCTTGACGGGCGGGAGCCTGTACAATGAGCAGTTCTTC
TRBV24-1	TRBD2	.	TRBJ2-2	CATSVSGRARTGELFF	TGTGCCACCAGTGTTAGCGGGAGGGCCCGCACCGGGGAGCTGTTTTTT
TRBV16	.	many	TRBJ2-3	CASSQSKGMTDTQYF	TGTGCCAGCAGCCAATCCAAGGGTATGACAGATACGCAGTATTTT
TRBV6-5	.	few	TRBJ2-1	CASSYAVGSEQFF	TGTGCCAGCAGTTATGCTGTAGGGTCTGAGCAGTTCTTC
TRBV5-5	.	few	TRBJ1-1	CASSLVAGVNTEAFF	TGTGCCAGCAGCTTGGTTGCCGGGGTGAACACTGAAGCTTTCTTT
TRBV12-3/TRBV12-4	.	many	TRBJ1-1	CASRTNRDGDAFF	TGTGCCAGCAGGACAAACCGGGACGGTGACGCTTTCTTT
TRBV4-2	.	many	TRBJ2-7	CASSQEVSGSSYEQYF	TGTGCCAGCAGCCAAGAAGTGTCAGGGTCCTCCTACGAGCAGTACTTC
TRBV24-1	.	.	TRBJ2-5	CATSDPTGSRQETQYF	TGTGCCACCAGTGATCCTACAGGGAGTAGGCAAGAGACCCAGTACTTC
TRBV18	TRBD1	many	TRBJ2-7	CASSPLQQGMFEQYF	TGTGCCAGCTCACCATTACAACAGGGGATGTTCGAGCAGTACTTC
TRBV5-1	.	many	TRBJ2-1	CASTHGPDNEQFF	TGCGCCAGCACCCACGGACCGGACAATGAGCAGTTCTTC
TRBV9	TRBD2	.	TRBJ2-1	CASSPQRGGLAGEVRFF	TGTGCCAGCAGCCCCCAAAGAGGGGGACTAGCGGGAGAGGTTCGGTTCTTC
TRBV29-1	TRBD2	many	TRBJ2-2	CSVVSTSGRATGELFF	TGCAGCGTTGTATCGACTAGCGGGAGGGCAACCGGGGAGCTGTTTTTT
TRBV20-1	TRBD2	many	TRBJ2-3	CSARGEGQDTQYF	TGCAGTGCTAGAGGGGAGGGCCAAGATACGCAGTATTTT
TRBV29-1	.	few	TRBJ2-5	CSVAEGGETQYF	TGCAGCGTTGCGGAGGGGGGAGAGACCCAGTACTTC
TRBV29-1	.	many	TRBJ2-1	CSVGSMTNNEQFF	TGCAGCGTTGGTTCCATGACCAACAATGAGCAGTTCTTC
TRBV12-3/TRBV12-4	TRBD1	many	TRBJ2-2	CASSSPGQSTGELFF	TGTGCCAGCAGTAGTCCGGGACAGTCCACCGGGGAGCTGTTTTTT
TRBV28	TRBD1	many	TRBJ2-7	CASSLRRQGLYSLEQYF	TGTGCCAGCAGTTTACGTCGACAGGGGCTGTATTCACTCGAGCAGTACTTC
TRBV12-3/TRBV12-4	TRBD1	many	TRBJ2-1	CASSFLQGGYNEQFF	TGTGCCAGCAGTTTTTTACAGGGGGGATACAATGAGCAGTTCTTC
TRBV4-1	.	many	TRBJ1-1	CASSQAPGMNTEAFF	TGCGCCAGCAGCCAAGCCCCGGGGATGAACACTGAAGCTTTCTTT
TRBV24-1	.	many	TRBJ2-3	CATSDWTGPTDTQYF	TGTGCCACCAGTGACTGGACGGGACCCACAGATACGCAGTATTTT
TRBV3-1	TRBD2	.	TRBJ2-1	CASSLQVRLATEEQFF	TGTGCCAGCAGCCTCCAGGTTCGACTAGCGACCGAGGAGCAGTTCTTC
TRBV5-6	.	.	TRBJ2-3	CASSLYGGHTDTQYF	TGTGCCAGCAGCTTGTATGGGGGTCACACAGATACGCAGTATTTT
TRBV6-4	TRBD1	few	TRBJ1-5	CASSHRGTGGLGSTQPQHF	TGTGCCAGCAGTCACCGCGGGACAGGGGGCCTTGGGTCGACTCAGCCCCAGCATTTT
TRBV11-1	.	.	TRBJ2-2	CASRVIIPLGQTNTGELFF	TGTGCCAGCAGGGTTATCATCCCCCTCGGACAGACAAACACCGGGGAGCTGTTTTTT
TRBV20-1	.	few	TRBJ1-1	CSADSRMNTEAFF	TGCAGTGCTGATAGCCGGATGAACACTGAAGCTTTCTTT
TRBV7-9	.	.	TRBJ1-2	CASSSQGEGYTF	TGTGCCAGCAGCTCCCAGGGAGAGGGCTACACCTTC
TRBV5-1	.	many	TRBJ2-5	CASSLEGGQETQYF	TGCGCCAGCAGCTTGGAGGGGGGCCAAGAGACCCAGTACTTC
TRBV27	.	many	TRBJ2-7	CASSLGGPTYEQYF	TGTGCCAGCAGTTTAGGGGGGCCAACCTACGAGCAGTACTTC
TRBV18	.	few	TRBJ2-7	CASSPPSQYNYEQYF	TGTGCCAGCTCACCACCGTCGCAATATAACTACGAGCAGTACTTC
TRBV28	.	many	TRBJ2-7	CASTGKRISYEQYF	TGTGCCAGCACTGGAAAGCGAATCTCCTACGAGCAGTACTTC
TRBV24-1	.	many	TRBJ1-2	CATSDYYGYTF	TGTGCCACCAGTGACTACTATGGCTACACCTTC
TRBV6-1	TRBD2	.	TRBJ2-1	CASSPSGRGLAGVYNEQFF	TGTGCCAGCAGTCCTTCGGGTAGGGGACTAGCGGGGGTCTACAATGAGCAGTTCTTC
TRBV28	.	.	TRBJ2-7	CASRPPRGSSYEQYF	TGTGCCAGCAGACCCCCCAGGGGATCCTCCTACGAGCAGTACTTC
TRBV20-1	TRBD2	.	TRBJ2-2	CSAPSRGSGGELFF	TGCAGTGCGCCATCGCGGGGGTCGGGCGGGGAGCTGTTTTTT
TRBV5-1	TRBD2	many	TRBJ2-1	CASSLGTSGLNEQFF	TGCGCCAGCAGCTTGGGGACTAGCGGCTTAAATGAGCAGTTCTTC
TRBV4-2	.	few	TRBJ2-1	CASSQDLGKVFF	TGTGCCAGCAGCCAAGATCTCGGAAAGGTGTTCTTC
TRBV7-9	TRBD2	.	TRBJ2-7	CASSWTSGRLPYEQYF	TGTGCCAGCAGCTGGACTAGCGGGAGACTACCCTACGAGCAGTACTTC
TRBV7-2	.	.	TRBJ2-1	CASSKSPEQFF	TGTGCCAGCAGCAAGAGTCCTGAGCAGTTCTTC
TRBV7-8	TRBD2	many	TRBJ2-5	CASSLPRTRFRETQYF	TGTGCCAGCAGCTTACCGCGGACTAGATTTCGAGAGACCCAGTACTTC
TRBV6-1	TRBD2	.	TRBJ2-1	CASSEGRASGDNEQFF	TGTGCCAGCAGTGAAGGGAGGGCTAGCGGAGACAATGAGCAGTTCTTC
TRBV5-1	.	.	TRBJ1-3	CASSSGFSGNTIYF	TGCGCCAGCAGCTCGGGGTTCTCTGGAAACACCATATATTTT
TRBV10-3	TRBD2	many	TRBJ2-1	CAISDVASGSLYEQFF	TGTGCCATCAGTGATGTGGCTAGCGGGAGTTTATATGAGCAGTTCTTC
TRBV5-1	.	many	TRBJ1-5	CASSLATRLYSNQPQHF	TGCGCCAGCAGCTTGGCCACCAGGTTGTATAGCAATCAGCCCCAGCATTTT
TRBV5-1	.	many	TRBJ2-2	CASSLVLGENTGELFF	TGCGCCAGCAGCTTGGTTCTGGGCGAGAACACCGGGGAGCTGTTTTTT
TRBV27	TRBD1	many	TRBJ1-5	CASSHGTGDQPQHF	TGTGCCAGCAGTCACGGGACAGGGGACCAGCCCCAGCATTTT
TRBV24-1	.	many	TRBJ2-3	CATSESTFGGPTDTQYF	TGTGCCACCAGTGAGTCGACCTTTGGCGGGCCGACAGATACGCAGTATTTT
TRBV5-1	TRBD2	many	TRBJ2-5	CASSAGTSQETQYF	TGCGCCAGCAGTGCCGGGACTAGTCAGGAGACCCAGTACTTC
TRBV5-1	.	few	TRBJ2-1	CASYWANNEQFF	TGCGCCAGCTACTGGGCGAACAATGAGCAGTTCTTC
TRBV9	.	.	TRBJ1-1	CASSVDWQVNTEAFF	TGTGCCAGCAGCGTAGACTGGCAAGTAAACACTGAAGCTTTCTTT
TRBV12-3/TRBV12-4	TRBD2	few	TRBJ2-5	CASRAGGPGETQYF	TGTGCCAGCAGAGCGGGAGGGCCAGGGGAGACCCAGTACTTC
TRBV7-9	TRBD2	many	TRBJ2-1	CATREREYNEQFF	TGTGCCACTCGGGAGCGGGAATACAATGAGCAGTTCTTC
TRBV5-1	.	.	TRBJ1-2	CASSPNSGTRYDYTF	TGCGCCAGCAGCCCCAACTCCGGGACACGGTATGACTACACCTTC